This TCR beta chain was profiled in a study of blood T cell repertoires in COVID-19. Study-wide background: The samples span acute and convalescent COVID-19 from the United States, Italy and Spain.

Sequencing used immunoSEQ multiplex PCR; TCRdb keeps in-frame clones, though not all of them. The profile covers some 70,000 clones, with around 85% appearing a single time and over 1.3% taken by the ten largest. V lost 6 bases and J lost 6, with 9 bases in between. The CDR3 consists of 11 residues. Germline CDR1 and CDR2: MNHEY and SVGAGI. Sequenced: peripheral blood. The chain carries TRBV6-5 and TRBJ2-7; D remains unclear. The TCR sequence derives from a woman aged 60-75 years with acute or convalescent COVID-19. CDR3 in DNA: TGTGCCAGCAGCACCCTCGGCGAGCAGTACTTC. Amino acid sequence: CASSTLGEQYF.